Listed below are T cell receptor beta chains from one sample, sequenced in a study of post-analysis software for immune sequencing data. MiXCR was run by TCRdb on the PCR reads, yielding one entry per CDR3 protein. Among roughly 670,000 distinct CDR3 sequences listed, about 60% were seen once. The sequenced sample was blood. Receptors were obtained from a girl aged 2 to 9 with multiple sclerosis. Both conserved end residues are part of each CDR3. A D gene is named only where the DNA matches it firmly. The size field is filled for only some rows; it gives once, few, many or a size class.

TRBJ1-2 | . | . | TRBV27 | TGTGCCAGCAGTTTATCTACAGGGTTCCATGGCTACACCTTC | CASSLSTGFHGYTF
TRBJ2-1 | TRBD1 | few | TRBV10-1 | TGCGCCAGCAGTGAGGGACAGGACATTTACAATGAGCAGTTCTTC | CASSEGQDIYNEQFF
TRBJ1-5 | . | few | TRBV7-8 | TGTGCCAGCAGCTTGCCAGGGGACAATCAGCCCCAGCATTTT | CASSLPGDNQPQHF
TRBJ2-7 | . | . | TRBV5-5 | TGTGCCAGCAGCCGACTCACAGGGAAGAGGTACGAGCAGTACTTC | CASSRLTGKRYEQYF
TRBJ2-6 | . | . | TRBV25-1 | TGTGCCAGCAGTGATCTGGGTTCCGGGGCCAACGTCCTGACTTTC | CASSDLGSGANVLTF
TRBJ2-3 | TRBD1 | . | TRBV29-1 | TGCAGCGTTCAGGACAGGGTACCAGATACGCAGTATTTT | CSVQDRVPDTQYF
TRBJ2-3 | . | few | TRBV25-1 | TGTGCCAGCAGTGAATTTAACAGCACAGATACGCAGTATTTT | CASSEFNSTDTQYF
TRBJ1-1 | TRBD1 | . | TRBV6-1 | TGTGCCAGCAGTGACTGGGACAGGGGACTTTACACTGAAGCTTTCTTT | CASSDWDRGLYTEAFF
TRBJ2-4 | TRBD2 | . | TRBV4-1 | TGCGCCAGCAGCCAAGGAAACGGCGGGGGGCGCGGAAACATTCAGTACTTC | CASSQGNGGGRGNIQYF
TRBJ1-2 | . | . | TRBV12-3/TRBV12-4 | TGTGCCAGCAGCCCCCCCGGGGAGGGCTATGGCTACACCTTC | CASSPPGEGYGYTF
TRBJ1-2 | . | few | TRBV7-2 | TGTGCCAGCACGTCCCAAATGGCGGGGGTGGGCTATGGCTACACCTTC | CASTSQMAGVGYGYTF
TRBJ2-1 | . | few | TRBV11-2 | TGTGCCAGCAGCCAGTTGAGCTCCTACAATGAGCAGTTCTTC | CASSQLSSYNEQFF
TRBJ2-5 | . | . | TRBV10-3 | TGTGCCATCAGTGGAGACTTGAGGACCCAGTACTTC | CAISGDLRTQYF
TRBJ1-2 | TRBD1 | . | TRBV12-3/TRBV12-4 | TGTGCCAGCAGTGCGCCGGGACAGGGGGCGGAAGGCTACACCTTC | CASSAPGQGAEGYTF
TRBJ2-7 | . | . | TRBV11-2 | TGTGCCAGCACCCTATCAGGGTACTACGAGCAGTACTTC | CASTLSGYYEQYF
TRBJ2-7 | TRBD2 | . | TRBV12-3/TRBV12-4 | TGTGCCAGCAACCCCGGACTAGCGGGAGGAGACGAGCAGTACTTC | CASNPGLAGGDEQYF
TRBJ2-7 | . | many | TRBV20-1 | TGCAGTGCTAGGGGGACCTCCTACGAGCAGTACTTC | CSARGTSYEQYF
TRBJ2-1 | . | . | TRBV20-1 | TGCAGTGCTCCTAAAACCGGGACTCTGCCGTTCTTC | CSAPKTGTLPFF
TRBJ2-1 | . | . | TRBV6-5 | TGTGCCAGTAGGAAGGGGCCGTACAATGAGCAGTTCTTC | CASRKGPYNEQFF
TRBJ2-5 | . | . | TRBV12-3/TRBV12-4 | TGTGCCAGCAGCGCCGGGACTCCTAACGCGGAGACCCAGTACTTC | CASSAGTPNAETQYF
TRBJ1-5 | . | . | TRBV20-1 | TGCAGTGCGGGAAAGAGGGGGGAGCCCCAGCATTTT | CSAGKRGEPQHF
TRBJ2-1 | TRBD2 | . | TRBV4-2 | TGTGCCAGCAGGTCTGACAACAGCGGGGGGGCCTCCAATGAGCAGTTCTTC | CASRSDNSGGASNEQFF